A selection of T cell receptor beta chains follows, all from one sample in a study of blood T cell repertoires in COVID-19. Here immunoSEQ multiplex PCR was the method, and the copy in TCRdb shows in-frame clones only, minus some. The repertoire holds roughly 290,000 clones, with 75% to 90% as singletons. Specimen: peripheral blood. The receptors stem from a woman aged 25 to 39 who had recovered from COVID-19. Both conserved end residues are part of each CDR3. The D gene is left open where the match is weak. Expanded clones are given a class, and other clones once, few, many or no size at all.

size: .; D: .; V: TRBV30; J: TRBJ1-3; CDR3: CAWSVRGNTIYF; DNA: TGTGCCTGGAGTGTACGGGGGAACACCATATATTTT
size: .; D: TRBD1; V: TRBV5-4; J: TRBJ2-7; CDR3: CASSLDGQGTYEQYF; DNA: TGTGCCAGCAGCTTGGATGGACAGGGAACCTACGAGCAGTACTTC
size: .; D: .; V: TRBV6-5; J: TRBJ1-2; CDR3: CASRRGSGNYGYTF; DNA: TGTGCCAGCAGGCGGGGGTCGGGAAACTATGGCTACACCTTC
size: .; D: TRBD1; V: TRBV6-1; J: TRBJ1-5; CDR3: CASSEPRQGIGSNQPQHF; DNA: TGTGCCAGCAGTGAACCTCGACAGGGGATCGGGAGCAATCAGCCCCAGCATTTT
size: many; D: .; V: TRBV5-1; J: TRBJ2-7; CDR3: CASKGETEQYF; DNA: TGCGCCAGCAAAGGGGAAACCGAGCAGTACTTC
size: .; D: .; V: TRBV5-1; J: TRBJ2-2; CDR3: CASSLAGRTATGELFF; DNA: TGCGCCAGCAGCTTGGCCGGAAGGACAGCCACCGGGGAGCTGTTTTTT
size: .; D: .; V: TRBV5-3; J: TRBJ1-2; CDR3: CARSLSPLQGFGYTF; DNA: TGTGCCAGAAGCTTGTCCCCACTTCAGGGATTTGGCTACACCTTC
size: .; D: TRBD2; V: TRBV5-1; J: TRBJ2-5; CDR3: CASSGLAGAKETQYF; DNA: TGCGCCAGCAGCGGACTAGCGGGGGCCAAAGAGACCCAGTACTTC
size: .; D: TRBD2; V: TRBV10-3; J: TRBJ2-2; CDR3: CAISESQRGAGELFF; DNA: TGTGCCATCAGTGAGTCGCAGCGGGGGGCCGGGGAGCTGTTTTTT
size: .; D: TRBD2; V: TRBV7-9; J: TRBJ2-7; CDR3: CASSFLIAGQHEQYF; DNA: TGTGCCAGCAGCTTTTTAATAGCGGGGCAACACGAGCAGTACTTC
size: .; D: .; V: TRBV19; J: TRBJ2-1; CDR3: CASSMSRWRDEQFF; DNA: TGTGCCAGTAGTATGAGTCGATGGCGGGATGAGCAGTTCTTC
size: .; D: TRBD1; V: TRBV28; J: TRBJ1-5; CDR3: CASSPPGQGVRPQHF; DNA: TGTGCCAGCAGTCCTCCGGGACAGGGGGTCAGGCCCCAGCATTTT
size: .; D: .; V: TRBV6-5; J: TRBJ2-7; CDR3: CASSYTRYYEQYF; DNA: TGTGCCAGCAGTTACACTCGCTACTACGAGCAGTACTTC
size: .; D: TRBD2; V: TRBV4-1; J: TRBJ2-3; CDR3: CASSLLGAGGTDTQYF; DNA: TGCGCCAGCAGCCTCTTGGGGGCGGGGGGGACAGATACGCAGTATTTT
size: .; D: .; V: TRBV5-6; J: TRBJ1-1; CDR3: CASSLNAEPSTEAFF; DNA: TGTGCCAGCAGCCTTAATGCGGAGCCCTCCACTGAAGCTTTCTTT
size: few; D: TRBD1; V: TRBV25-1; J: TRBJ1-6; CDR3: CASSPHAGTGGNSPLHF; DNA: TGTGCCAGCAGTCCTCATGCAGGGACAGGGGGGAATTCACCCCTCCACTTT
size: .; D: .; V: TRBV28; J: TRBJ1-5; CDR3: CASSLFHRSNQPQHF; DNA: TGTGCCAGCAGTTTATTCCACAGGAGCAATCAGCCCCAGCATTTT
size: .; D: .; V: TRBV6-5; J: TRBJ2-2; CDR3: CATSAGELFF; DNA: TGTGCCACTAGCGCCGGGGAGCTGTTTTTT
size: .; D: TRBD1; V: TRBV5-1; J: TRBJ1-4; CDR3: CASRRVYRGTNEKLFF; DNA: TGCGCCAGCAGACGAGTTTACAGGGGAACTAATGAAAAACTGTTTTTT
size: .; D: .; V: TRBV23-1; J: TRBJ1-5; CDR3: CASSPSQPQHF; DNA: TGCGCCAGCAGCCCTTCTCAGCCCCAGCATTTT
size: .; D: .; V: TRBV7-8; J: TRBJ1-5; CDR3: CASSLRRDQPQHF; DNA: TGTGCCAGCAGCTTACGCAGGGATCAGCCCCAGCATTTT
size: .; D: .; V: TRBV7-8; J: TRBJ2-3; CDR3: CASSFEAGTDTQYF; DNA: TGTGCCAGCAGCTTCGAGGCCGGGACAGATACGCAGTATTTT
size: .; D: TRBD1; V: TRBV19; J: TRBJ1-6; CDR3: CASSTTGGGNSPLHF; DNA: TGTGCCAGTAGTACCACAGGGGGTGGAAATTCACCCCTCCACTTT
size: .; D: .; V: TRBV30; J: TRBJ2-6; CDR3: CAWSMSPGANVLTF; DNA: TGTGCCTGGAGCATGTCCCCCGGGGCCAACGTCCTGACTTTC
size: .; D: .; V: TRBV11-3; J: TRBJ2-2; CDR3: CASRQNTNTGELFF; DNA: TGTGCCAGCAGACAGAATACGAACACCGGGGAGCTGTTTTTT
size: .; D: TRBD1; V: TRBV19; J: TRBJ1-1; CDR3: CASSHGTGGTEAFF; DNA: TGTGCCAGTAGTCATGGGACAGGAGGGACTGAAGCTTTCTTT
size: .; D: .; V: TRBV19; J: TRBJ2-2; CDR3: CASRPPDSLNTGELFF; DNA: TGTGCCAGTAGGCCCCCTGACAGCCTGAACACCGGGGAGCTGTTTTTT
size: .; D: .; V: TRBV4-1; J: TRBJ2-5; CDR3: CASSQDPFSAADQETQYF; DNA: TGCGCCAGCAGCCAAGATCCCTTTAGTGCGGCGGACCAAGAGACCCAGTACTTC
size: .; D: TRBD2; V: TRBV27; J: TRBJ2-1; CDR3: CASSGELAGGYNEQFF; DNA: TGTGCCAGCAGTGGGGAACTAGCGGGGGGTTACAATGAGCAGTTCTTC
size: .; D: TRBD1; V: TRBV11-3; J: TRBJ2-2; CDR3: CASSLDRDTGELFF; DNA: TGTGCCAGCAGCCTAGACAGGGACACCGGGGAGCTGTTTTTT
size: .; D: TRBD2; V: TRBV12-5; J: TRBJ2-5; CDR3: CASGLGLAGGQETQYF; DNA: TGTGCTAGTGGTTTGGGGCTAGCGGGGGGACAAGAGACCCAGTACTTC
size: few; D: .; V: TRBV3-1/TRBV3-2; J: TRBJ2-7; CDR3: CASSPLTASYEQYF; DNA: TGTGCCAGCAGCCCGTTGACAGCATCCTACGAGCAGTACTTC
size: .; D: TRBD1; V: TRBV5-1; J: TRBJ1-1; CDR3: CASSTGQEVTEAFF; DNA: TGCGCCAGCAGCACGGGACAGGAGGTCACTGAAGCTTTCTTT
size: .; D: TRBD2; V: TRBV11-2; J: TRBJ2-2; CDR3: CASSLQAGTGELFF; DNA: TGTGCCAGCAGCTTACAAGCGGGGACCGGGGAGCTGTTTTTT
size: .; D: .; V: TRBV7-9; J: TRBJ2-3; CDR3: CASILQAADTQYF; DNA: TGTGCCAGCATCCTACAGGCAGCAGATACGCAGTATTTT
size: few; D: .; V: TRBV6-5; J: TRBJ1-1; CDR3: CASSYSGGYTEAFF; DNA: TGTGCCAGCAGTTACTCGGGGGGATACACTGAAGCTTTCTTT
size: .; D: TRBD2; V: TRBV6-5; J: TRBJ2-7; CDR3: CASSATTSGTYEQYF; DNA: TGTGCCAGCAGCGCAACGACTAGCGGGACCTACGAGCAGTACTTC
size: .; D: .; V: TRBV3-1/TRBV3-2; J: TRBJ1-6; CDR3: CASSQYQGRVDSPLHF; DNA: TGTGCCAGCAGCCAGTATCAGGGCAGGGTAGATTCACCCCTCCACTTT
size: .; D: TRBD1; V: TRBV10-2; J: TRBJ1-4; CDR3: CASNTGGAEKLFF; DNA: TGCGCCAGCAATACAGGGGGCGCTGAAAAACTGTTTTTT
size: .; D: TRBD2; V: TRBV18; J: TRBJ2-1; CDR3: CASSPWTSSGNEQFF; DNA: TGTGCCAGCTCACCTTGGACTAGCTCGGGCAATGAGCAGTTCTTC
size: .; D: .; V: TRBV5-1; J: TRBJ1-1; CDR3: CASSSERQTEAFF; DNA: TGCGCCAGCAGCTCGGAACGACAGACCGAAGCTTTCTTT
size: .; D: TRBD1; V: TRBV6-5; J: TRBJ1-5; CDR3: CASSSVDRGQPQHF; DNA: TGTGCCAGCAGTTCAGTTGACAGGGGACAGCCCCAGCATTTT